This T cell receptor beta chain was identified during a study of tumor-infiltrating lymphocytes in primary liver carcinoma. Study-level points and caveats: Tumor top-250-clone fractions significantly exceeded those of blood (p = 0.039).

For this clonotype: Its antigen remains unknown. One end of the junction varies from germline; a read error may be responsible.

RNA and DNA were co-extracted from about 19-30 mg of unsorted bulk tissue. This CDR3 region has 15 residues. Germline values: CDR1 SGHAT, CDR2 FQNNGV. The template, approximately 500 ng total RNA, yielded TCR beta cDNA made with a constant-region primer. Slightly modified ARM-PCR served as the procedure for the TCR beta libraries. These libraries came from three rounds of nested multiplex PCR. Amplification in the first two PCR rounds was performed using TRBV1-TRBV30 forward primers and a C-beta reverse primer for approximately 10 cycles each. One entry per CDR3 protein, called by TCRdb with MiXCR from the multiplex PCR reads. The table has some 46,000 distinct CDR3 sequences, approximately 82% seen once.

The receptor was isolated from a woman aged 25 to 39 with primary liver carcinoma and hepatitis B virus infection. Material for sequencing was tumor-adjacent normal liver tissue. The chain is built from TRBV11-2 and TRBJ2-7, with D maybe TRBD2 (7 bases). In nucleotides, the CDR3 is TGTGGCAGCAGCTCACTGGGGGGGGCCACCTACGTGCGGTACTTC. Residues: CGSSSLGGATYVRYF.